The next 20 T cell receptor beta chains were all read from a single sample in a study of graft-versus-host responses after intestinal transplantation. Their antigens remain unidentified. Assay: immunoSEQ multiplex PCR; the TCRdb copy retains only in-frame clones and omits some. In the table there are around 49,000 clones, more than 80% of which are singletons. The sequencing here drew on unstimulated CD4+ T cells sorted from spleen or lymph node cells, taken before transplant. These receptors were obtained from a human donor who was the organ donor for an intestinal transplant.

V is TRBV6-1 and J is TRBJ2-7; 8 nucleotides line up with TRBD1. Germline CDR1 MNHNS, CDR2 SASEGT. The ends lost 1 base at V and 4 bases at J; junction bases unmatched: 6. The CDR3 contains 15 residues. The chain's CDR3 is CASSEEGTGFYEQYF. For the CDR3, the DNA is TGTGCCAGCAGTGAAGAGGGGACAGGATTTTACGAGCAGTACTTC.

The V and J genes are TRBV19 and TRBJ1-5; D is possibly TRBD1 (5 bases). Trimming pared 5 bases from V and 5 bases from J, leaving 10 bases between. There are 13 residues in the CDR3. From germline, CDR1 is LNHDA and CDR2 SQIVND (reference sequence). The CDR3 loop reads CASSVQGHQPQHF. CDR3 nucleotides: TGTGCCAGTAGTGTCCAGGGCCATCAGCCCCAGCATTTT.

This chain connects TRBV19 to TRBJ2-2; the D gene is possibly TRBD1 (5 bases). Trimming took off 5 bases at V and 1 base at J, with 8 bases between the two ends. The CDR3 runs 14 residues. CDR1 is LNHDA and CDR2 is SQIVND in the germline V gene (reference sequence). Here the CDR3 reads CASSLTGNTGELFF. The CDR3 DNA is TGTGCCAGTAGTTTAACAGGGAACACCGGGGAGCTGTTTTTT.

The chain has TRBV7-6 and TRBJ2-1; TRBD2 might be the D (6 bases). Trimming left V 4 bases short and J 3 bases short, with 7 bases between. The CDR3 has 13 residues. Germline V gives CDR1 SGHVS, CDR2 FNYEAQ. The CDR3 sequence is CASSSGLYNEQFF. Here the CDR3 DNA reads TGTGCCAGCAGCTCGGGACTCTACAATGAGCAGTTCTTC.

The rearrangement uses TRBV6-5 and TRBJ2-2; D may be TRBD2 (6 bases). The V gene's germline CDR1 is MNHEY and CDR2 SVGAGI. CDR3 length: 15 residues. Trimming pared 4 bases from V and 1 base from J, leaving 10 bases between. Here the CDR3 reads CASSFGLMNTGELFF. The DNA of the CDR3 is TGTGCCAGCAGTTTCGGACTAATGAACACCGGGGAGCTGTTTTTT.

This sequence joins TRBV4-3 and TRBJ1-6; D gene unclear. The CDR3 totals 15 residues. Looked up from germline, CDR1 is LGHNA and CDR2 is YSLEER. Trimming left V 0 bases short and J 6 bases short, with 9 bases between. The CDR3 is CASSQEGGANSPLHF. The CDR3 DNA follows: TGCGCCAGCAGCCAAGAAGGAGGCGCTAATTCACCCCTCCACTTT.

This rearrangement joins TRBV7-7 to TRBJ2-2; the match to TRBD2 covers 7 bases. The CDR3 totals 13 residues. Germline assignment: CDR1 SSHAT and CDR2 FNYEAQ (reference sequence). DNA for the CDR3: TGTGCTGTCAGAGCGGGAAACACCGGGGAGCTGTTTTTT. Protein sequence: CAVRAGNTGELFF.

The chain combines TRBV6-6 with TRBJ2-7; 11 nucleotides align to TRBD2. Looked up from germline, CDR1 is MNHNY and CDR2 is SVGAGI (reference sequence). This CDR3 comprises 14 residues. V dropped 2 bases and J dropped 7; count of bases not matched to a gene: 4. The CDR3 reads CASSYELAGVEQYF. CDR3 nucleotide sequence: TGTGCCAGCAGTTACGAACTAGCGGGAGTAGAGCAGTACTTC.

J is TRBJ2-4 and V is TRBV28; 7 bases map to TRBD1. CDR3 length: 15 residues. Germline loops: CDR1 MDHEN, CDR2 SYDVKM. J gave up 0 bases and V 6 bases, and 5 bases lay outside the gene matches. CDR3 in amino acids: CASRGNRGAKNIQYF. The CDR3 DNA reads as TGTGCCAGCAGAGGGAACAGGGGAGCCAAAAACATTCAGTACTTC. Full variable domain (rest looked up from reference TRBV28 and TRBJ2-4): DVKVTQSSRYLVKRTGEKVFLECVQDMDHENMFWYRQDPGLGLRLIYFSYDVKMKEKGDIPEGYSVSREKKERFSLILESASTNQTSMYLCASRGNRGAKNIQYFGAGTRLSVL.

This CDR3 reads CASSQGVGNEQFF. The CDR3 DNA is TGTGCCAGCAGCCAAGGGGTCGGCAATGAGCAGTTCTTC. The chain employs TRBV7-3 and TRBJ2-1, with D perhaps TRBD1 (5 bases). With 5 bases removed from V and 6 bases from J, the gap between germline ends came to 11 bases. The CDR3 covers 13 residues. Germline CDR1 reads SGHTA; CDR2 reads FQGTGA.

The chain has TRBV6-5 and TRBJ1-6; D perhaps matches TRBD1 (6 bases). The germline V and J ends were trimmed by 6 bases and 11 bases, with 14 bases remaining between them. The CDR3 spans 13 residues. Germline CDR1 and CDR2: MNHEY and SVGAGI. Here the CDR3 DNA reads TGTGCCAGCAGCCCTCAGGGGTTTACACCCCTCCACTTT. Residues: CASSPQGFTPLHF.

This clone has only one observation. This chain uses TRBV6-5 with TRBJ2-7; D is unresolved. This CDR3 region has 12 residues. Deletions cut 2 bases from V and 4 bases from J, with 6 bases between. Germline lookup yields CDR1 MNHEY and CDR2 SVGAGI. CDR3 nucleotides: TGTGCCAGCAGTTACAATCCTTACGAGCAGTACTTC. It is translated as CASSYNPYEQYF.

CDR3 region: CASSPGKTEAFF. CDR3 sequence (DNA): TGTGCCAGCAGCCCGGGGAAAACTGAAGCTTTCTTT. V usage is TRBV6-5 and J usage is TRBJ1-1; no firm D call. Germline lookup yields CDR1 MNHEY and CDR2 SVGAGI. Trimming left V 6 bases short and J 5 bases short, with 10 bases between. The CDR3 is 12 residues long.

This rearrangement joins TRBV7-2 to TRBJ1-3; 9 positions agree with TRBD1. Germline CDR1 reads SGHTA; CDR2 reads FQGNSA. This CDR3 spans 15 amino acids. Trimming at V came to 3 bases and at J to 0 bases, leaving 0 bases not matched to a gene. This CDR3 is CASSLTGGSGNTIYF. CDR3 coding DNA: TGTGCCAGCAGCTTGACAGGGGGCTCTGGAAACACCATATATTTT. The whole variable domain, remainder taken from reference TRBV7-2 and TRBJ1-3, is GAGVSQSPSNKVTEKGKDVELRCDPISGHTALYWYRQSLGQGLEFLIYFQGNSAPDKSGLPSDRFSAERTGGSVSTLTIQRTQQEDSAVYLCASSLTGGSGNTIYFGEGSWLTVV.

The V gene is TRBV11-2, the J gene TRBJ2-6; weak D call: TRBD1 (5 bases). The CDR3 covers 15 residues. CDR1 is SGHAT and CDR2 is FQNNGV in the germline V gene. Trimming removed 6 bases from V and 0 bases from J, with 9 bases in between. The chain's CDR3 is CASREGDSGANVLTF. CDR3 DNA: TGTGCCAGCAGGGAAGGGGACTCTGGGGCCAACGTCCTGACTTTC.

This chain links TRBV11-2 with TRBJ1-1; no clear D gene. The CDR3 loop spans 13 amino acids. Germline V gene sequence: CDR1 SGHAT, CDR2 FQNNGV. V was cut by 8 bases and J by 5 bases, with 15 bases left in between. Here the CDR3 DNA reads TGTGCCAGCCGAGCTTCTTGGTCAACTGAAGCTTTCTTT. Translating gives CASRASWSTEAFF.

The chain couples TRBV27 to TRBJ1-5; no definite D call. CDR1 and CDR2 (germline): MNHEY, SMNVEV (reference sequence). The CDR3 is 12 residues long. V lost 6 bases and J 2 bases, leaving 5 bases between the germline ends. The CDR3 spells CASSTGNQPQHF. The CDR3 nucleotides are TGTGCCAGCAGCACGGGCAATCAGCCCCAGCATTTT.

In this sample, this clone turned up a few times. The chain has TRBV2 and TRBJ1-1; D unclear. Germline assignment: CDR1 SNHLY and CDR2 FYNNEI. The CDR3 runs to 13 residues. V lost 6 bases, J lost 2 bases, and 10 bases lay in between. This CDR3 is CASRYGGNTEAFF. The CDR3 DNA sequence: TGTGCCAGCAGATATGGAGGAAACACTGAAGCTTTCTTT.

This clone showed up just a few times. The chain employs TRBV5-1 and TRBJ1-1; the D is unclear. The CDR3 covers 17 residues. V was clipped by 4 bases and J by 0 bases, with 19 bases between them. The germline CDR1 and CDR2 sequences are SGHRS and YFSETQ. DNA for the CDR3: TGCGCCAGCAGCGTCACAGTTAGAGTACACTTGAACACTGAAGCTTTCTTT. Residues: CASSVTVRVHLNTEAFF.

The table lists this clone with a few counts. The chain uses TRBV7-2 and TRBJ2-1; possible D gene TRBD2, 5 bases. There are 17 residues in the CDR3. Germline loops: CDR1 SGHTA, CDR2 FQGNSA. V shed 4 bases and J shed 0 bases, with 16 bases lying between them. CDR3 DNA sequence: TGTGCCAGCAGCTCGGACTGGCCGAAGAGCTCCTACAATGAGCAGTTCTTC. This gives the protein CASSSDWPKSSYNEQFF.